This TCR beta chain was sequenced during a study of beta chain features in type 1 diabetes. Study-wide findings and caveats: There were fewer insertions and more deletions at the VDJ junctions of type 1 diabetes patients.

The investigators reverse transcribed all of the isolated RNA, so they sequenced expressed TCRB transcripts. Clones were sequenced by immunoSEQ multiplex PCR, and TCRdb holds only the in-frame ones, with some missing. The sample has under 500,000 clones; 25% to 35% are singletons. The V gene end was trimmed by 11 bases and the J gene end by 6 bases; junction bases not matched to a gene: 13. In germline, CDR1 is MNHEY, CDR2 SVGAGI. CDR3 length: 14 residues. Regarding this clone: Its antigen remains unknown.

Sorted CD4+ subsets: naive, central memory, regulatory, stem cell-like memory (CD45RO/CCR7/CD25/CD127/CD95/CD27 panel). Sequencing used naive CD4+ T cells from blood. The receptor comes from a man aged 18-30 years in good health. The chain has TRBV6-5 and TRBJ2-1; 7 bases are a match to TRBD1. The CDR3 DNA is TGTGCCTCCCGGGCAGGGGGACCGGGCAATGAGCAGTTCTTC. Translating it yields CASRAGGPGNEQFF.